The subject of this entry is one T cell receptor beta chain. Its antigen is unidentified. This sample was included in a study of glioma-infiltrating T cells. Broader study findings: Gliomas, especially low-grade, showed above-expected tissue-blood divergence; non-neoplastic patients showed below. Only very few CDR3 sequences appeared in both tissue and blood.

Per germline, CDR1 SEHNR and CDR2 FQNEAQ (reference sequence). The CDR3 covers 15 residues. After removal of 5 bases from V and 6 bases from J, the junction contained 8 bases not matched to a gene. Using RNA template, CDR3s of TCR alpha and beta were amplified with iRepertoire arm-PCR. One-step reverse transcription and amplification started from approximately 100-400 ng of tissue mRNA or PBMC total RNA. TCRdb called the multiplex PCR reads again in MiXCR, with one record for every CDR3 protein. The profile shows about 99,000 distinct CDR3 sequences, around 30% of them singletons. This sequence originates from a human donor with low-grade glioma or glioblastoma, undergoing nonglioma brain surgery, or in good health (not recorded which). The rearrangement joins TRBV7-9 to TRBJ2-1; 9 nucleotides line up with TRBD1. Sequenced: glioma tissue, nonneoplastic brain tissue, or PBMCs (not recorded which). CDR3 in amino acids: CASSPRGQGVNEQFF. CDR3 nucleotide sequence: TGTGCCAGCAGCCCCAGGGGACAGGGTGTCAATGAGCAGTTCTTC.